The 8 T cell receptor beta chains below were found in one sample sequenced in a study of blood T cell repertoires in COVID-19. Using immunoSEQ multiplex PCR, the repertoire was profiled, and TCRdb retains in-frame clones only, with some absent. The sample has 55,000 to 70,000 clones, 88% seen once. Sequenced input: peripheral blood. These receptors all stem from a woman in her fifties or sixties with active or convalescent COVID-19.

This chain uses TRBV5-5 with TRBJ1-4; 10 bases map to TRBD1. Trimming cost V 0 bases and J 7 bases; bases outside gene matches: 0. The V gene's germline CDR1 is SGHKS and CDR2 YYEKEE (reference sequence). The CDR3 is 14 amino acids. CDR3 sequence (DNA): TGTGCCAGCAGCTTGGGGACAGGGGGTGAAAAACTGTTTTTT. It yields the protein CASSLGTGGEKLFF.

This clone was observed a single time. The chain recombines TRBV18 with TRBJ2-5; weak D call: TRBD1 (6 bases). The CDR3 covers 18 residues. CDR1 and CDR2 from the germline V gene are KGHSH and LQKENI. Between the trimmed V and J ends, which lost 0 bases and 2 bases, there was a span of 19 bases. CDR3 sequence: CASSPPRGRGPTQETQYF. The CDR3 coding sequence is TGTGCCAGCTCACCACCTAGGGGGAGAGGGCCGACTCAAGAGACCCAGTACTTC.

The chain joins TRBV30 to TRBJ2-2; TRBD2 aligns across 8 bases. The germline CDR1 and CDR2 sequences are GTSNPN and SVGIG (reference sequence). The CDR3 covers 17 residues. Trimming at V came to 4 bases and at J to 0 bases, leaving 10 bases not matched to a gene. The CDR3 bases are TGTGCCTGGACGGCGGGGGGCGCAGCGCCGAACACCGGGGAGCTGTTTTTT. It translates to CAWTAGGAAPNTGELFF.

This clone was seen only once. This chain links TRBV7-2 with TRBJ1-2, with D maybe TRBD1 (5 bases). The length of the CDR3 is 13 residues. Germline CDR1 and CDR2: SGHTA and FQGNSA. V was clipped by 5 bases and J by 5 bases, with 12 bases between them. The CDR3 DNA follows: TGTGCCAGCAGCCGCAGGGAACTGTATGGCTACACCTTC. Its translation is CASSRRELYGYTF.

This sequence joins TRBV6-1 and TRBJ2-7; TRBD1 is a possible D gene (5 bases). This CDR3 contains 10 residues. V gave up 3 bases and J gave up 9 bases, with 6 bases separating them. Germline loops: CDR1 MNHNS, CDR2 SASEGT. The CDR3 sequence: CASSDRGQYF. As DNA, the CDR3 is TGTGCCAGCAGTGATAGGGGGCAGTACTTC.

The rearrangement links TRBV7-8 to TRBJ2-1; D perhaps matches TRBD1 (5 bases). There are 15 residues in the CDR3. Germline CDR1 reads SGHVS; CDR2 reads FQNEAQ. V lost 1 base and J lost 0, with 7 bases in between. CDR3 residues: CASSLEGVSYNEQFF. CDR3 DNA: TGTGCCAGCAGCTTAGAAGGGGTCTCCTACAATGAGCAGTTCTTC.

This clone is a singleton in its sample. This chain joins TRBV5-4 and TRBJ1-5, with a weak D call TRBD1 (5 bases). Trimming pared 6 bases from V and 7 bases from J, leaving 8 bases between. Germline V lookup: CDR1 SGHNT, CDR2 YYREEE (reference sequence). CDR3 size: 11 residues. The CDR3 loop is CASNAGQPQHF. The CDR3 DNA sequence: TGTGCCAGCAACGCAGGGCAGCCCCAGCATTTT.

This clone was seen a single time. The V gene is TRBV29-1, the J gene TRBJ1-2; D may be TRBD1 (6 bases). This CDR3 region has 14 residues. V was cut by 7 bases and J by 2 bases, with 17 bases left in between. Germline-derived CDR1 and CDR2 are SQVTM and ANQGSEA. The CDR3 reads CSAATGSSNYGYTF. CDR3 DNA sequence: TGCAGCGCTGCAACAGGGTCTTCGAACTATGGCTACACCTTC. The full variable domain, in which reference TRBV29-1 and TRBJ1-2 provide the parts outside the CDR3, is SAVISQKPSRDICQRGTSLTIQCQVDSQVTMMFWYRQQPGQSLTLIATANQGSEATYESGFVIDKFPISRPNLTFSTLTVSNMSPEDSSIYLCSAATGSSNYGYTFGSGTRLTVV.